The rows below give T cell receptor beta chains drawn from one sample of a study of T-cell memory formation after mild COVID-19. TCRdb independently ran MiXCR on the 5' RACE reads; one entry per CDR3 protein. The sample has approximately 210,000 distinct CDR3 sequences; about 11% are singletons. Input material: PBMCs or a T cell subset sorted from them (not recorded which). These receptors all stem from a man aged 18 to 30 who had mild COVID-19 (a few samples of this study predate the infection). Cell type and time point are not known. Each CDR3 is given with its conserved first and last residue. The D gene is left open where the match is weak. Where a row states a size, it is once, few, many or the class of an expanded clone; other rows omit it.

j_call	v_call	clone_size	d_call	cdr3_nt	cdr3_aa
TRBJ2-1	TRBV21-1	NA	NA	TGTGCCAGCAGCAAAGCCCCCCCAAGCGGGGGGGCCGGGAATGAGCAGTTCTTC	CASSKAPPSGGAGNEQFF
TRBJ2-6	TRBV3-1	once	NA	TGTGCCAGCAGCCAAGTCAATCAGGGCTCTGGGGCCAACGTCCTGACTTTC	CASSQVNQGSGANVLTF
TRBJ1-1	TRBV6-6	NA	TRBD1	TGTGCCAGCAGCCCAAAGGGGGGACAGGGAGGCACTGAAGCTTTCTTT	CASSPKGGQGGTEAFF
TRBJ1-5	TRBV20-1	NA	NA	TGCAGTGCCCAGGAGGCGGGGGATCAGCCCCAGCATTTT	CSAQEAGDQPQHF
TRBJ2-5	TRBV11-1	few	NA	TGTGCCAGCAGCGCGGGGACGGGCCAAGAGACCCAGTACTTC	CASSAGTGQETQYF
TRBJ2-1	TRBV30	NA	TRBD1	TGTGCCTGGGGACAGGGCGGTGAGCAGTTCTTC	CAWGQGGEQFF
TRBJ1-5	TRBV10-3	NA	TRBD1	TGTGCCATCAGTGAAACGATTCGGGACAGGGGTAATCAGCCCCAGCATTTT	CAISETIRDRGNQPQHF
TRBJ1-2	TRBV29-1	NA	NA	TGCAGCGTTTCAGGGAACTATGGCTACACCTTC	CSVSGNYGYTF
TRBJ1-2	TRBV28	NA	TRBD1	TGTGCCAGCAGTTTTTTGGACAGGGGCTATGGCTACACCTTC	CASSFLDRGYGYTF
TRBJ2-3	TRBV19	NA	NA	TGTGCCAGTAGTTCCCGGGCCTTAGGCACAGATACGCAGTATTTT	CASSSRALGTDTQYF
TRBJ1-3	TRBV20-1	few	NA	TGCAGTGCTAGCCCGGGTTCTGGAAACACCATATATTTT	CSASPGSGNTIYF
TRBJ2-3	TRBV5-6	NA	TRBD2	TGTGCCAGCAGCTTGATCGCGCTAGCGGGGTATAGAGATACGCAGTATTTT	CASSLIALAGYRDTQYF
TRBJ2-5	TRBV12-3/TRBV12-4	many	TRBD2	TGTGCCAGCAGTGGGGCGGGAGGGACCCAGTACTTC	CASSGAGGTQYF
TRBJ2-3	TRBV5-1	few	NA	TGCGCCAGCAGCCCGATAGTGGGGGTCACAGATACGCAGTATTTT	CASSPIVGVTDTQYF
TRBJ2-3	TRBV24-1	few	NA	TGTGCCACCAGTGATCCGCCCACAGATACGCAGTATTTT	CATSDPPTDTQYF
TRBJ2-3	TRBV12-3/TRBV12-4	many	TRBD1	TGTGCCAGCAGTTCCGGGACAGGGACAGATACGCAGTATTTT	CASSSGTGTDTQYF
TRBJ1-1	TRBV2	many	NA	TGTGCCAGCAGGGAGAACACTGAAGCTTTCTTT	CASRENTEAFF
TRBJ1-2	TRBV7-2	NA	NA	TGTGCCAGCAGCCCGCCCCCCGGGTACGGCTACACCTTC	CASSPPPGYGYTF
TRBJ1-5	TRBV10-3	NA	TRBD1	TGTGCCATCAGTGATAAGGGACAGGGGGTCTTGGCCCAGCATTTT	CAISDKGQGVLAQHF
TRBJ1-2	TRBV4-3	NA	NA	TGCGCCAGCAGCCAAGATTCCCGGGCTTCTAACTATGGCTACACCTTC	CASSQDSRASNYGYTF
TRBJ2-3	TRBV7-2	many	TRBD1	TGTGCCAGCAGCTTACAGGGGACAGGGGGCACAGATACGCAGTATTTT	CASSLQGTGGTDTQYF
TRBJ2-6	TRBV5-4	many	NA	TGTGCCAGCAGCTTCAGGGATTCTGGGGCCAACGTCCTGACTTTC	CASSFRDSGANVLTF
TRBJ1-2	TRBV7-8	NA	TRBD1	TGTGCCAGCAGCGCAGACAGGGACAGCTATGGCTACACCTTC	CASSADRDSYGYTF
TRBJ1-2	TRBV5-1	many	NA	TGCGCCAGCAGCTTGGGGCAAGCAAGGCACTATGGCTACACCTTC	CASSLGQARHYGYTF
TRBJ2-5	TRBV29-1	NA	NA	TGCAGCGTGACAGTTCGGGGGAAAGAGACCCAGTACTTC	CSVTVRGKETQYF
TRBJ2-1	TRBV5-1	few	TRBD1	TGCGCCAGCAGCTCGCAGACAGGGAACAATGAGCAGTTCTTC	CASSSQTGNNEQFF
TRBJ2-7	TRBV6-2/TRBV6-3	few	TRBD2	TGTGCCAGCAGTACACTAGCGGGGGACTCCTACGAGCAGTACTTC	CASSTLAGDSYEQYF
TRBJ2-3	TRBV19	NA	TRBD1	TGTGCCAGTAGTAAACAGGGGCCTGCTAGCACAGATACGCAGTATTTT	CASSKQGPASTDTQYF
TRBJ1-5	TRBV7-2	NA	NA	TGTGCCAGCAGCTTTTCGGGACAAAACAATCAGCCCCAGCATTTT	CASSFSGQNNQPQHF
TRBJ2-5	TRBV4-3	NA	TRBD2	TGCGCCAGCAGCCAAGATAGGTCGGGGGGAGCAGAGACCCAGTACTTC	CASSQDRSGGAETQYF
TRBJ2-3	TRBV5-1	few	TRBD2	TGCGCCAGCAGCCTGACTAGCGGGGCGGGAGATACGCAGTATTTT	CASSLTSGAGDTQYF
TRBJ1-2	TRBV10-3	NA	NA	TGTGCCATCAGTGTGGGTGGTAGCTATGGCTACACCTTC	CAISVGGSYGYTF
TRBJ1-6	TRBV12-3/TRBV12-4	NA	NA	TGTGCCAGCGTATACGACACCTTCGGTCGGAATTCACCCCTCCACTTT	CASVYDTFGRNSPLHF
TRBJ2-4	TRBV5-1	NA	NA	TGCGCCAGCAGGGGATATCGTAATACTAGTCTGGACTTC	CASRGYRNTSLDF
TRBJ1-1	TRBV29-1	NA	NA	TGCAGCATGAGGAGCTTCGAGGAAACTGAAGCTTTCTTT	CSMRSFEETEAFF
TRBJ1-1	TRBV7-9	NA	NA	TGTGCCAGCAACCCGGCACTGACTGAAGCTTTCTTT	CASNPALTEAFF
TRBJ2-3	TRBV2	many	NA	TGTGCCAGCAGTACCGGGACTAGCACAGATACGCAGTATTTT	CASSTGTSTDTQYF
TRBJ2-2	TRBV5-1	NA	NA	TGCGCCAGCAGCTTGGTGGAGTCCCTCACCGGGGAGCTGTTTTTT	CASSLVESLTGELFF
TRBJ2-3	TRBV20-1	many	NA	TGCAGTGCTAGAGGGAGTAGCAGAGATACGCAGTATTTT	CSARGSSRDTQYF
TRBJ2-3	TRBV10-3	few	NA	TGTGCCATCAGTGTTGGGGCCCTCACAGATACGCAGTATTTT	CAISVGALTDTQYF
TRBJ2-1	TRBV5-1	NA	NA	TGCGCCAGCAGCTTGCTTGGCGGGAAGTATGAGCAGTTCTTC	CASSLLGGKYEQFF
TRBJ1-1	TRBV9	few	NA	TGTGCCAGCAGCCAATTTGGGGCAGGGCAAGGGACTGAAGCTTTCTTT	CASSQFGAGQGTEAFF